This T cell receptor beta chain is drawn from a study of blood T cell repertoires in COVID-19. About the research overall: COVID-19 samples collected from the United States, Italy and Spain covered acute and convalescent phases. PBMCs, B-cell-depleted T cells, or T cells were the source of the cDNA or gDNA that made up the material.

Germline values: CDR1 SGHAT, CDR2 FQNNGV. Deletions cut 1 base from V and 1 base from J, with 14 bases between. The CDR3 runs 18 residues. Original processing notes: Amplification from reference gene primers served as the basis for estimated nucleated cell counts. Assay: immunoSEQ multiplex PCR; the TCRdb copy retains only in-frame clones and omits some. D and trimming were read from the DNA, whereas the V and J calls and clone size are those reported in that table. The table shows 100,000 or so clones, with 88% occurring only once. This receptor was taken from a woman between 55 and 75 years old with acute or convalescent COVID-19. This chain connects TRBV11-2 to TRBJ2-6, with D tentatively TRBD2 (6 bases). The sample consisted of peripheral blood. The CDR3 DNA reads as TGTGCCAGCAGCTTAGCGGGAGCCTTAATTTCTGGGGCCAACGTCCTGACTTTC. Encoded protein: CASSLAGALISGANVLTF.